This T cell receptor beta chain came from a study of lymphopenia after photon versus proton radiotherapy. With regard to this clone: The antigen is undetermined.

Study-wide points: Photon-treated patients lost naive T cells and TCR diversity; proton-treated stayed stable. Only patients who died were analyzed for survival; proton advantage is unproven.

Germline V gene lookup returns CDR1 SNHLY and CDR2 FYNNEI. V lost 5 bases, J lost 5 bases, and 7 bases stayed unmatched. The CDR3 consists of 15 residues. The repertoire was sequenced with immunoSEQ multiplex PCR; TCRdb's copy has only in-frame clones and lacks some. The table has fewer than 25,000 clones, 80% to 90% seen once. Sequences were derived from peripheral blood, sampled from a patient treated with proton-based radiotherapy. The receptor was derived from an elderly man with esophageal cancer. V and J are TRBV2 and TRBJ1-5; 9 bases align to TRBD1. In nucleotides, the CDR3 is TGTGCCAGCAGTCCCTACAGGGGGCTGGATCAGCCCCAGCATTTT. Translating it yields CASSPYRGLDQPQHF.